Listed here is a single T cell receptor (beta chain). The antigen remains unidentified. With a J-beta primer mix and a sample-barcoded 5' primer, a second PCR ran about 7 to 12 cycles. From the 5' RACE reads, TCRdb called clonotypes with MiXCR, one entry per CDR3 protein. The sample holds 850,000 to 1,300,000 distinct CDR3 sequences, more than 40% seen once. This entry is derived from a study of blood T cells in healthy people across ages. The wider study: Template switching retrieved approximately one barcoded beta molecule for each two T cells. General study findings and limits: Expanded clonotype shifts may have been confounded, as the donors had an unknown CMV status. Estimates based on one million T cells were treated as lower bounds. TCR beta diversity per million T cells fell roughly linearly with age.

Unmatched junction bases numbered 12, after V lost 5 bases and J lost 8 bases. Germline V gene lookup returns CDR1 SGHTA and CDR2 FQGNSA. The length of the CDR3 is 16 residues. The sequence was obtained from a woman aged 55-70 years in good health. The source material was blood. The V and J genes are TRBV7-2 and TRBJ1-2; 12 bases are shared with TRBD1. CDR3 amino acids: CASSPNPGQGADGYTF. In DNA, the CDR3 is TGTGCCAGCAGCCCCAATCCGGGACAGGGGGCGGACGGCTACACCTTC.